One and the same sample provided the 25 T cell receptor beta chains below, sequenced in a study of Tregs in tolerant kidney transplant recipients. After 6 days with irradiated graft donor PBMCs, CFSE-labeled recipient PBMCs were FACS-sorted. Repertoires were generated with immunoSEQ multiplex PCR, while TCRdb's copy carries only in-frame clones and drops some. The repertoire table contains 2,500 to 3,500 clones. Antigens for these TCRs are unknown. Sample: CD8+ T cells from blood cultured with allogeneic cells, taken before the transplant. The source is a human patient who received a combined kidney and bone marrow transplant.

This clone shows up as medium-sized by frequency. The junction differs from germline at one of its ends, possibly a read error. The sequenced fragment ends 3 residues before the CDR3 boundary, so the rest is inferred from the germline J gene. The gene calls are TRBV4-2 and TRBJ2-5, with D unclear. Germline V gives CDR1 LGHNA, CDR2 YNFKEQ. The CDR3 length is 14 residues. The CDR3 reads CASSQVWQKETQYF. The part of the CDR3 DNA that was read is TGCGCCAGCAGCCAAGTGTGGCAGAAAGAGACC.

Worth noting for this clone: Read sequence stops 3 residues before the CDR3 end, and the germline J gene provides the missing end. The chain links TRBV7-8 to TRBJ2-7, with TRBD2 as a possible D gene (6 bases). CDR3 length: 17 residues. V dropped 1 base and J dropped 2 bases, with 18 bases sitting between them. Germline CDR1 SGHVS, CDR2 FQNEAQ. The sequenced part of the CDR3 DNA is TGTGCCAGCAGCTTAGGCCCCTACTTAGCGGAAACCTACGAG. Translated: CASSLGPYLAETYE. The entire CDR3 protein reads CASSLGPYLAETYEQYF. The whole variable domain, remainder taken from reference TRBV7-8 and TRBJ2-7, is GAGVSQSPRYKVAKRGQDVALRCDPISGHVSLFWYQQALGQGPEFLTYFQNEAQLDKSGLPSDRFFAERPEGSVSTLKIQRTQQEDSAVYLCASSLGPYLAETYEQYFGPGTRLTVT.

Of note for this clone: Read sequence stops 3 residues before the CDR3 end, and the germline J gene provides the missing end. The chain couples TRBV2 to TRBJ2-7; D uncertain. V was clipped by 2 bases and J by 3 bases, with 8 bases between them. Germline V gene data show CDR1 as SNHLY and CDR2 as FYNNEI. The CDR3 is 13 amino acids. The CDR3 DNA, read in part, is TGTGCCAGCAGTGAATATATCCTCTACGAG. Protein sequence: CASSEYILYE. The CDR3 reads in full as CASSEYILYEQYF.

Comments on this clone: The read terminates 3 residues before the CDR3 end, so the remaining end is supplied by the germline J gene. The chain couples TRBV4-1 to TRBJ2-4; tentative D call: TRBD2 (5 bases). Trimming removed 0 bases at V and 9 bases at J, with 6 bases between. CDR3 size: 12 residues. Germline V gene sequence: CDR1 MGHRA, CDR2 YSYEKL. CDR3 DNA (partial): TGCGCCAGCAGCCAAGACGGGGTCATT. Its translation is CASSQDGVI. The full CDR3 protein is CASSQDGVIQYF.

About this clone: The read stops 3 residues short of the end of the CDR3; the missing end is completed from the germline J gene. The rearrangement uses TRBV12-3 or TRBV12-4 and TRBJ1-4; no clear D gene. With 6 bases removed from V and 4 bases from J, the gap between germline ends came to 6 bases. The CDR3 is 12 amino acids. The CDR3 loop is CASSLSNEKLFF. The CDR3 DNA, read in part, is TGTGCCAGCAGCCTAAGTAATGAAAAA.

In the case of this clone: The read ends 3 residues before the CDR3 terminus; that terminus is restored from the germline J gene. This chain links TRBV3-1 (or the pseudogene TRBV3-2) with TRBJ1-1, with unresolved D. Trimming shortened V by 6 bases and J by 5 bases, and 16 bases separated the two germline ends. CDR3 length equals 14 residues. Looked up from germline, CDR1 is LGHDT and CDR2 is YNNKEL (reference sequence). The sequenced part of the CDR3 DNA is TGTGCCAGCAGTCCGGAACCCCGAGGGACTGAA. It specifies CASSPEPRGTE. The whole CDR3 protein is CASSPEPRGTEAFF.

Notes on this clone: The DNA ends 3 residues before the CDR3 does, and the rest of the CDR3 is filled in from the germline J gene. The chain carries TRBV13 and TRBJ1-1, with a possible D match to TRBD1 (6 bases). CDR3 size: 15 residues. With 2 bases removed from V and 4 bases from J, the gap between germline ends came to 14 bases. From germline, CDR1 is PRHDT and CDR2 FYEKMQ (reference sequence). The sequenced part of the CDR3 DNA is TGTGCCAGCAGCTTATCTCAGGGAGGGGGCACTGAA. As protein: CASSLSQGGGTE. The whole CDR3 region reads CASSLSQGGGTEAFF.

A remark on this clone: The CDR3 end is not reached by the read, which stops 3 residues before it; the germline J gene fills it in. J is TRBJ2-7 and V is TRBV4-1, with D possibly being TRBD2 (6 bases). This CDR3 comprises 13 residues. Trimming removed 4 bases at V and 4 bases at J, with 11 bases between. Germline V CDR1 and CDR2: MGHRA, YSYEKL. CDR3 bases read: TGCGCCAGCAGCCCTCCCGGGGGTTACGAG. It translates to CASSPPGGYE. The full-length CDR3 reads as CASSPPGGYEQYF.

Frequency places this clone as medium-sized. The CDR3: CSVELGGMGAPYEQYF. Incomplete CDR3 DNA: TGCAGCGTTGAACTGGGGGGGATGGGGGCCCCCTACGAG. The rearrangement joins TRBV29-1 to TRBJ2-7; maybe TRBD2 (7 bases). The read terminates 3 residues before the CDR3 end, so the remaining end is supplied by the germline J gene. The CDR3 is 16 amino acids. Germline V gene data show CDR1 as SQVTM and CDR2 as ANQGSEA. Trimming left V 2 bases short and J 2 bases short, with 19 bases between.

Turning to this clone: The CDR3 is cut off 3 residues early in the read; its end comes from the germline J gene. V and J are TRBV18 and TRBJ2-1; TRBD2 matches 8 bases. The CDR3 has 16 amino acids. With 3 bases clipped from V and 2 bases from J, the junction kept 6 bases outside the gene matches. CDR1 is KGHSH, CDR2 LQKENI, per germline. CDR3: CASSPWARGAYNEQFF. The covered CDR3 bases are TGTGCCAGCTCACCTTGGGCGCGGGGGGCCTACAATGAG.

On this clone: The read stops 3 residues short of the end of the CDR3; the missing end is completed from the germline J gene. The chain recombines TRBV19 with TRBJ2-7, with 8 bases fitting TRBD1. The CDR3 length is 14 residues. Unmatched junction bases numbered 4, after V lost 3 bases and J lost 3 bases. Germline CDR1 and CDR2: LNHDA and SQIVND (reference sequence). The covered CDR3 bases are TGTGCCAGTAGTATGGGGACAGGTTTCTACGAG. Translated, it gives CASSMGTGFYE. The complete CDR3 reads CASSMGTGFYEQYF.

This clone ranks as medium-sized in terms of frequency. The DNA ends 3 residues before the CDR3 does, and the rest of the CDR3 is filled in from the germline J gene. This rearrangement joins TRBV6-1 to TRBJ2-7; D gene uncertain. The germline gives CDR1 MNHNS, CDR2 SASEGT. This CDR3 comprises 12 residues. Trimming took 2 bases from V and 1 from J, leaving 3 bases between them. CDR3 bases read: TGTGCCAGCAGTGAATCATCCTACGAG. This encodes CASSESSYE. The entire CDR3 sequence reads CASSESSYEQYF.

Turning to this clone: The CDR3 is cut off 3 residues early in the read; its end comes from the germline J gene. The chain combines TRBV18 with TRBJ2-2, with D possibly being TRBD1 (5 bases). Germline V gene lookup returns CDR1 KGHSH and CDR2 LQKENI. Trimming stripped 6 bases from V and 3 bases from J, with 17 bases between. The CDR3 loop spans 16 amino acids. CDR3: CASSRGQGGYTGELFF. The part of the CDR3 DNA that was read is TGTGCCAGCTCTCGAGGCCAGGGCGGCTACACCGGGGAG.

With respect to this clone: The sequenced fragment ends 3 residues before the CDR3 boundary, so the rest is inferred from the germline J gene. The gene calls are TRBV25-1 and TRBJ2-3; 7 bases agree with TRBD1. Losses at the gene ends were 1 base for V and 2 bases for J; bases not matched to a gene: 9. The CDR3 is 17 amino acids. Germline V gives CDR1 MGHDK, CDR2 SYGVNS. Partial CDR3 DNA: TGTGCCAGCAGTGAATTGGAACAGGGGTTCCTCACAGATACG. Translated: CASSELEQGFLTDT. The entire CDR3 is CASSELEQGFLTDTQYF.

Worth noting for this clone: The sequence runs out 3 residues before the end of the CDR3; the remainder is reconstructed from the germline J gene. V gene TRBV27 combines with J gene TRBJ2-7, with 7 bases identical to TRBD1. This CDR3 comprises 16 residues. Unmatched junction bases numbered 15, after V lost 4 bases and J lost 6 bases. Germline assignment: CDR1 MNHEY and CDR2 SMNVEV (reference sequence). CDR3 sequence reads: CASSSHPGTVLLEQYF. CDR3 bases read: TGTGCCAGCAGTTCCCATCCCGGGACAGTCCTACTCGAG.

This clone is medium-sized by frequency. Incomplete CDR3 DNA: TGTGCCACCAGCCCCTGGACAGGGTTTTCC. It yields the protein CATSPWTGFS. The entire CDR3 is CATSPWTGFSAFF. The chain employs TRBV15 and TRBJ1-1; TRBD1 agrees at 8 bases. The CDR3 end lies 3 residues beyond the end of the read and is filled in from the germline J gene. In germline, CDR1 is LNHNV, CDR2 YYDKDF (reference sequence). The CDR3 has 13 residues.

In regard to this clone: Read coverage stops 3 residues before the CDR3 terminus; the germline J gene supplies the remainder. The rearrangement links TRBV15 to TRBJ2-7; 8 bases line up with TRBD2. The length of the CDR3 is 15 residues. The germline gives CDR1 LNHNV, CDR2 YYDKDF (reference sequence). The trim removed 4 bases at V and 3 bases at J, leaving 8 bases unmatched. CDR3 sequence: CATSTSPGLDYEQYF. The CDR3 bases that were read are TGTGCCACCAGCACCTCGCCGGGACTAGACTACGAG.

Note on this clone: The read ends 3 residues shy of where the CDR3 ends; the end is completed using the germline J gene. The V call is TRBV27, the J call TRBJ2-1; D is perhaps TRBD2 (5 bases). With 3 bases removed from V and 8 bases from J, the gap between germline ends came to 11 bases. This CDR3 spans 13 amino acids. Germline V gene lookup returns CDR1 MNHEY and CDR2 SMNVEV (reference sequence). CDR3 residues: CASSLGLAHEQFF. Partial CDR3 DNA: TGTGCCAGCAGTTTGGGCCTAGCTCATGAG.

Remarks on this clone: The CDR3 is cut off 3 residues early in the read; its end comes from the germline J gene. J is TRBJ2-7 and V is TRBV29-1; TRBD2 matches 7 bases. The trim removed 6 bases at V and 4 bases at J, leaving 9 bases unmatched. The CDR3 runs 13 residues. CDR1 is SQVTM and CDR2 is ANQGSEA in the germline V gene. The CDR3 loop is CSVLIGRGYEQYF. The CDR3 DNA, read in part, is TGCAGCGTCCTAATCGGGCGGGGGTACGAG.

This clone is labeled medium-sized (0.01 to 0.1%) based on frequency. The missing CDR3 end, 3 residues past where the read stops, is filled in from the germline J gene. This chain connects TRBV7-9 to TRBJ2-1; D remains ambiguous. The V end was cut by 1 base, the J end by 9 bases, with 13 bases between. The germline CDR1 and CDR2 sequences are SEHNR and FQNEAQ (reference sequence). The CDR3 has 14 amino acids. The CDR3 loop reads CASSLESSSAEQFF. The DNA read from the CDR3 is TGTGCCAGCAGCTTAGAATCCAGCAGCGCTGAG.

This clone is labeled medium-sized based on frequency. The covered CDR3 bases are TGTGCCAGCAGCCACACTAGCGGGGTCTTCGATGAG. Its protein product is CASSHTSGVFDE. From start to end, the CDR3 is CASSHTSGVFDEQFF. The chain combines TRBV7-8 with TRBJ2-1; 10 bases match TRBD2. The DNA ends 3 residues before the CDR3 does, and the rest of the CDR3 is filled in from the germline J gene. Per germline, CDR1 SGHVS and CDR2 FQNEAQ. J lost 8 bases, V lost 5 bases, and 9 bases had no gene match. The CDR3 runs to 15 residues.

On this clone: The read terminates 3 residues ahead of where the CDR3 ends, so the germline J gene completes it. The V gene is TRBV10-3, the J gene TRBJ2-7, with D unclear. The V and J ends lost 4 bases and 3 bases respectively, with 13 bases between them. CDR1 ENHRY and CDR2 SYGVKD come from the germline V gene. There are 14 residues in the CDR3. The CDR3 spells CAISVSAGLYEQYF. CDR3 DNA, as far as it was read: TGTGCCATCAGTGTCTCCGCAGGCCTCTACGAG.

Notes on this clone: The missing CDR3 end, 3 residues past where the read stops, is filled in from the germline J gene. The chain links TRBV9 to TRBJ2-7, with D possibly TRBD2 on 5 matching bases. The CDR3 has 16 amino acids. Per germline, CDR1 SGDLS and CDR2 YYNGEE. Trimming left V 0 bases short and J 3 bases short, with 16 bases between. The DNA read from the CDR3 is TGTGCCAGCAGCGTAGGAGAGGGCATATCCGACTACGAG. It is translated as CASSVGEGISDYE. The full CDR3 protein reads CASSVGEGISDYEQYF.

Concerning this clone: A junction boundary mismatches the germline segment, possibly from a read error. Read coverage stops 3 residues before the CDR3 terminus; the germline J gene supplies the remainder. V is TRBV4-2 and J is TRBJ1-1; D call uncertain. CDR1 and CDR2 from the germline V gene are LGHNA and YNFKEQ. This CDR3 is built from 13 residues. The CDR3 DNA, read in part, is TGCGCCAGCAGCCAACGCTATAACACTGAA. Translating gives CASSQRYNTE. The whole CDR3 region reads CASSQRYNTEAFF.

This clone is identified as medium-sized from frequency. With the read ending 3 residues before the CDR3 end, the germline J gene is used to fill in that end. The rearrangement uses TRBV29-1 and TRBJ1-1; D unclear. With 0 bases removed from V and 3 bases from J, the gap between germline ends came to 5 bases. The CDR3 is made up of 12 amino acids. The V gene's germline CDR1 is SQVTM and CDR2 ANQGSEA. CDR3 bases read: TGCAGCGTTGAAGATCTTCACACTGAA. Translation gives CSVEDLHTE. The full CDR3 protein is CSVEDLHTEAFF.